These 12 T cell receptor beta chains originate from one sample sequenced in a study of HIV-infected patients and healthy controls. About 500 ng RNA was reverse transcribed with alpha and beta constant-region primers. Separate chain-specific third strand synthesis with multiplexing indices produced the alpha and beta libraries. A single record per CDR3 protein comes from TCRdb applying MiXCR to the 5' RACE reads. The sample has fewer than 5,500 distinct CDR3 sequences, 7.5% to 10% seen once. Antiretroviral therapy had run roughly three months, about 14 weeks, before follow-up blood collection. No cell fractionation was done, so the repertoire covers all unsorted peripheral blood T cells. The specimen comprised blood, sampled during antiretroviral therapy. Receptors were obtained from an adult with HIV infection.

This clonotype was counted between two and nine times. This sequence joins TRBV27 and TRBJ2-1; 7 bases are a match to TRBD2. Per the germline V gene, CDR1 is MNHEY and CDR2 is SMNVEV (reference sequence). CDR3 length: 15 residues. The V segment lost 4 bases and the J segment 0 bases; nucleotides outside the gene matches: 3. CDR3 DNA: TGTGCCAGCAGTTGGGAGGGAAGCTCCTACAATGAGCAGTTCTTC. This gives the protein CASSWEGSSYNEQFF.

This clonotype was detected many times. V gene TRBV5-8 combines with J gene TRBJ1-2; D is unclear. This CDR3 contains 13 residues. Germline V gene lookup returns CDR1 SGHTS and CDR2 YDEGEE. V lost 8 bases, J lost 6 bases, and 17 bases lay in between. CDR3 protein: CASTTQFWDGYTF. The CDR3 DNA follows: TGTGCCAGTACAACCCAGTTCTGGGATGGCTACACCTTC.

In its sample, this clonotype was seen many times. This chain joins TRBV7-2 and TRBJ2-7; D may match TRBD1 or TRBD2 (5 bases each). The ends were cut back, 5 bases at V and 5 bases at J, with 28 bases in the middle. This CDR3 contains 18 residues. Germline CDR1 SGHTA, CDR2 FQGNSA. The CDR3 is CASSLVSGASIRVHEQYF. CDR3 nucleotides: TGTGCCAGCAGCCTTGTTTCCGGGGCCTCAATTCGGGTCCACGAGCAGTACTTC.

This clonotype is classed as medium-sized. The chain combines TRBV7-3 with TRBJ2-3; TRBD2 matches 9 bases. V gave up 5 bases and J gave up 2 bases; unmatched junction bases: 5. Germline V gene lookup returns CDR1 SGHTA and CDR2 FQGTGA. The CDR3 is 15 residues long. The CDR3 region is CASSRLAATTDTQYF. The CDR3 DNA is TGTGCCAGCAGCCGACTAGCGGCCACCACAGATACGCAGTATTTT.

This clonotype was counted many times. The rearrangement links TRBV7-9 to TRBJ2-4; maybe TRBD2 (7 bases). Germline V gene lookup returns CDR1 SEHNR and CDR2 FQNEAQ (reference sequence). V lost 0 bases to trimming and J lost 7 bases, with 13 bases between them. This CDR3 region has 15 residues. The CDR3 sequence: CASSLAGGVENIQYF. The CDR3 bases are TGTGCCAGCAGCTTAGCAGGGGGGGTAGAGAACATTCAGTACTTC.

This clonotype rates as medium-sized. This rearrangement joins TRBV3-1 to TRBJ2-2; D may be TRBD1 (6 bases). Germline values: CDR1 LGHDT, CDR2 YNNKEL (reference sequence). Trimming left V 0 bases short and J 7 bases short, with 12 bases between. The CDR3 spans 15 residues. CDR3: CASSQEQGAGGELFF. The CDR3 bases are TGTGCCAGCAGCCAAGAACAGGGCGCGGGCGGGGAGCTGTTTTTT.

Ten or more counts support this clonotype. V and J are TRBV18 and TRBJ2-3, with D perhaps matching TRBD1 or TRBD2 (6 bases each). The germline V and J ends were trimmed by 6 bases and 5 bases, with 18 bases remaining between them. This CDR3 is built from 15 residues. In germline, CDR1 is KGHSH, CDR2 LQKENI. The CDR3 sequence is CASSQVGGQGDTQYF. The CDR3 DNA reads as TGTGCCAGCTCCCAAGTTGGGGGGCAGGGAGATACGCAGTATTTT.

CDR3 coding DNA: TGTGCCAGCAGTTATGATGACAGGGAGGTCGATGGCTACACCTTC. It translates to CASSYDDREVDGYTF. This chain joins TRBV11-1 and TRBJ1-2; 7 bases agree with TRBD1. This CDR3 has 15 amino acids. Unmatched junction bases numbered 13, after V lost 6 bases and J lost 6 bases. Germline V gene lookup returns CDR1 SGHAT and CDR2 FQDESV (reference sequence).

Sample share makes this clonotype medium-sized (0.01 to 0.1%). The junction does not match germline at one end; this may be a read error. This chain links TRBV7-7 with TRBJ1-1; D is unresolved. Looked up from germline, CDR1 is SSHAT and CDR2 is FNYEAQ (reference sequence). CDR3 length equals 12 residues. CDR3 DNA: TGTGCTAGCAGCAAAACCCCCGAAGAAGCTTTCTTT. Translation: CASSKTPEEAFF.

The V call is TRBV7-9, the J call TRBJ2-5, with a weak D call TRBD2 (6 bases). The germline V gene has CDR1 SEHNR and CDR2 FQNEAQ (reference sequence). CDR3 length equals 14 residues. Trimming took 5 bases from V and 2 from J, leaving 12 bases between them. CDR3 region: CASSHRGSQETQYF. The CDR3 DNA follows: TGTGCCAGCAGCCATCGGGGGTCACAAGAGACCCAGTACTTC. The full variable domain, with the rest looked up from reference TRBV7-9 and TRBJ2-5, is DTGVSQNPRHKITKRGQNVTFRCDPISEHNRLYWYRQTLGQGPEFLTYFQNEAQLEKSRLLSDRFSAERPKGSFSTLEIQRTEQGDSAMYLCASSHRGSQETQYFGPGTRLLVL.

This clonotype was observed a few times. The rearrangement joins TRBV7-6 to TRBJ2-7; D perhaps matches TRBD1 (7 bases). CDR3 length: 12 residues. From germline, CDR1 is SGHVS and CDR2 FNYEAQ. Trimming removed 1 base at V and 12 bases at J, with 13 bases between. The CDR3 is CASSLDRGGLYF. In nucleotides, the CDR3 is TGTGCCAGCAGCTTAGACAGGGGAGGACTGTACTTC.

This clonotype was detected many times. V and J are TRBV7-2 and TRBJ2-3, with TRBD2 matching over 8 bases. Trimming removed 5 bases from V and 1 base from J; junction bases left unmatched: 5. The germline gives CDR1 SGHTA, CDR2 FQGNSA. The CDR3 is 15 amino acids. For the CDR3, the DNA is TGTGCCAGCAGCCCCGATAGCGGGGGCACAGATACGCAGTATTTT. Translated: CASSPDSGGTDTQYF.